The source of this T cell receptor (beta chain) is a study of blood T cell repertoires in COVID-19. Study background: Sources were T cells, B-cell-depleted T cells, or PBMCs; the material itself was cDNA or gDNA.

Clones were read by immunoSEQ multiplex PCR, and TCRdb kept only the in-frame ones, dropping some. The sample carries roughly 440,000 clones, around 89% recorded once. This clone has more than one count but fewer than ten. The CDR3 consists of 13 residues. Trimming cost V 5 bases and J 7 bases, with 9 bases left between them. The V call is TRBV12-3 or TRBV12-4, the J call TRBJ1-6; D call uncertain. The TCR was taken from a woman aged 45 to 65 with COVID-19, enrolled during active disease. Sequenced sample: peripheral blood. In DNA form, the CDR3 reads TGTGCCAGCAGTCTCGGGAGGAATTCACCCCTCCACTTT. Encoded protein: CASSLGRNSPLHF.